This T cell receptor beta chain came from a study of T cell responses to AZD1222 COVID-19 vaccine. Germline V lookup: CDR1 LGHNT, CDR2 FRNRAP. The CDR3 extends over 12 amino acids. V lost 7 bases, J lost 3 bases, and 8 bases lay in between. Study-wide findings and caveats: Targets within unmutated variant regions were reportedly found for nearly half of spike-specific TCRs. Only a handful of AZD1222 recipients were seropositive at baseline.

On this clone: Its cognate antigen is unknown.

The table came from immunoSEQ multiplex PCR; TCRdb's copy has only in-frame clones and leaves some out. The sample shows 20,000 to 30,000 clones, 86% of them seen only once. The sequence was collected from an adult who received the AZD1222 COVID-19 vaccine. This rearrangement joins TRBV12-5 to TRBJ2-3; a weak D match, TRBD1 (5 bases). The sample in question was peripheral blood, obtained 28 days after the second AZD1222 dose. CDR3 sequence reads: CASAQGTDTQYF. For the CDR3, the DNA is TGTGCTAGTGCCCAGGGAACAGATACGCAGTATTTT.